This T cell receptor (beta chain) was retrieved from a study of cytomegalovirus exposure and HLA in healthy donors. Study outcomes and limitations: About 90% or about 30% of the time was how often most TCR beta V segments were productive, according to an earlier analysis.

As for the donors, each was a healthy bone marrow donor. With regard to this clone: The antigen remains undetermined.

Germline V gene lookup returns CDR1 KGHSH and CDR2 LQKENI. This CDR3 has 14 amino acids. J lost 5 bases, V lost 2 bases, and 5 bases had no gene match. PCR involved 60 Vbeta and 13 Jbeta primers. Measured with immunoSEQ multiplex PCR; TCRdb has only the in-frame clones, and not every one. Of about 40,000 clones listed, approximately 66% are singletons. Sample: PBMCs. The sequence was obtained from a man aged 45 to 65 in good health and CMV-seropositive. The chain recombines TRBV18 with TRBJ2-5; TRBD1 aligns across 7 bases. The DNA for the CDR3 is TGTGCCAGCTCACCAACGGGACAGAAGGAGACCCAGTACTTC. This encodes CASSPTGQKETQYF.